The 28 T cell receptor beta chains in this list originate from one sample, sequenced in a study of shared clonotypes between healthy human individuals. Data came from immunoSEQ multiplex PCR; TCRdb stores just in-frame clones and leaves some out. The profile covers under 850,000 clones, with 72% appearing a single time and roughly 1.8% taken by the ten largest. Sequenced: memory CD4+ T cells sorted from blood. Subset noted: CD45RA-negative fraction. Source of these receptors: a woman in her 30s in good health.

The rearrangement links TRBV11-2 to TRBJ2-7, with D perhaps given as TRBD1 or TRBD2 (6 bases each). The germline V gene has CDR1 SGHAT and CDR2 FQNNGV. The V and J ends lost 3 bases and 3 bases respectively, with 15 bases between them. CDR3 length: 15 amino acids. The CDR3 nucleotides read TGTGCCAGCAGCTTGCGGGACAAGGGGGACTACGAGCAGTACTTC. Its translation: CASSLRDKGDYEQYF.

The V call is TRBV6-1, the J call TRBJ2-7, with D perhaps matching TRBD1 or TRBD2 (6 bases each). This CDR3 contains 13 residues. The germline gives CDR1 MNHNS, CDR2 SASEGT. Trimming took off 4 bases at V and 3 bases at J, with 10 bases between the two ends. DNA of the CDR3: TGTGCCAGCAGTGTGGGGGGCAGCTACGAGCAGTACTTC. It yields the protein CASSVGGSYEQYF.

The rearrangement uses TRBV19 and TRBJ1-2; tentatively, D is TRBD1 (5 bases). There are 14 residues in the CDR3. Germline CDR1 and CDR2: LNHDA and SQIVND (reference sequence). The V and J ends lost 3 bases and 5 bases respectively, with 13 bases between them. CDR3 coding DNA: TGTGCCAGTAGTATCCAGGGCCAGGGATATGGCTACACCTTC. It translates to CASSIQGQGYGYTF.

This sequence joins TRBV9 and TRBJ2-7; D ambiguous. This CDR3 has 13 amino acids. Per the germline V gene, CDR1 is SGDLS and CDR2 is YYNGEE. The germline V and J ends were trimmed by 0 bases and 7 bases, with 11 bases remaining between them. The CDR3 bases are TGTGCCAGCAGCGTAGCTCGAGCCGGGGAGCAGTACTTC. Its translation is CASSVARAGEQYF.

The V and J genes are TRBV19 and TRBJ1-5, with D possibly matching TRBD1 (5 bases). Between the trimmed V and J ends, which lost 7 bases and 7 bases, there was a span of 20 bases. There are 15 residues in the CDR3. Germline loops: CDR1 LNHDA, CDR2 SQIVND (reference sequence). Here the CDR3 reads CASTQPGGLGQPQHF. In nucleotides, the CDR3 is TGTGCCAGTACGCAACCCGGGGGTCTCGGACAGCCCCAGCATTTT.

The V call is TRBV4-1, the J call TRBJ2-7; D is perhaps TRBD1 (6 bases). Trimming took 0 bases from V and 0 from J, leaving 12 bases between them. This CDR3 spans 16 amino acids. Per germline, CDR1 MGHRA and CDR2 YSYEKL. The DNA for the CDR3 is TGCGCCAGCAGCCAAGATCCCGGGACAAGCTCCTACGAGCAGTACTTC. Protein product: CASSQDPGTSSYEQYF.

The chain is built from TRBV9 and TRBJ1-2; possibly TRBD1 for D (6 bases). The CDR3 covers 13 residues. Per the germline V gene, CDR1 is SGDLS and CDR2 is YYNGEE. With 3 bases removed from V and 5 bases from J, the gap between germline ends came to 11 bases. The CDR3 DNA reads TGTGCCAGCAGCGCCCAAACAGGGTATGGCTACACCTTC. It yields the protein CASSAQTGYGYTF.

The CDR3 protein is CASSVQAGYGYTF. In DNA form, the CDR3 reads TGTGCCAGCAGTGTGCAGGCGGGCTATGGCTACACCTTC. The chain uses TRBV2 and TRBJ1-2; D call uncertain. The CDR3 is made up of 13 amino acids. The ends were cut back, 4 bases at V and 4 bases at J, with 10 bases in the middle. Germline V gene lookup returns CDR1 SNHLY and CDR2 FYNNEI.

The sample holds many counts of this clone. CDR3 region: CASSLKLAGGVDTQYF. DNA for the CDR3: TGTGCCAGCAGCCTGAAACTAGCGGGAGGGGTAGATACGCAGTATTTT. The J gene is TRBJ2-3, the V gene TRBV5-4; 13 bases align to TRBD2. This CDR3 has 16 amino acids. J lost 5 bases, V lost 4 bases, and 7 bases had no gene match. The germline CDR1 and CDR2 sequences are SGHNT and YYREEE (reference sequence).

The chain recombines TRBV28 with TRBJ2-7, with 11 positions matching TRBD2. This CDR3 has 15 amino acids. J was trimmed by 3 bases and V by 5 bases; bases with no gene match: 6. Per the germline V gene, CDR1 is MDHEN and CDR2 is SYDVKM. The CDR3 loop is CASSERLAGSYEQYF. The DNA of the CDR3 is TGTGCCAGCAGTGAAAGACTAGCGGGGAGCTACGAGCAGTACTTC. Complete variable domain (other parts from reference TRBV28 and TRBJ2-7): DVKVTQSSRYLVKRTGEKVFLECVQDMDHENMFWYRQDPGLGLRLIYFSYDVKMKEKGDIPEGYSVSREKKERFSLILESASTNQTSMYLCASSERLAGSYEQYFGPGTRLTVT.

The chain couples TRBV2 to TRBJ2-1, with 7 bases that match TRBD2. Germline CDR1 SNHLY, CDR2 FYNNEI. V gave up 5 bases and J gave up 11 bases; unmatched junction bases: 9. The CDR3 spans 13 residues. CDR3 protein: CASSPPSGTKQFF. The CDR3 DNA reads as TGTGCCAGCAGTCCACCTAGCGGTACTAAGCAGTTCTTC.

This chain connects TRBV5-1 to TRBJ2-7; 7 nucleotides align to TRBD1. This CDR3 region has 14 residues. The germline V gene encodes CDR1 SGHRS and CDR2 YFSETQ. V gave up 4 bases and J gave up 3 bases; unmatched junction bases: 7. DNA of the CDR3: TGCGCCAGCAGCCAGGGACAGCAAATCTACGAGCAGTACTTC. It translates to CASSQGQQIYEQYF.

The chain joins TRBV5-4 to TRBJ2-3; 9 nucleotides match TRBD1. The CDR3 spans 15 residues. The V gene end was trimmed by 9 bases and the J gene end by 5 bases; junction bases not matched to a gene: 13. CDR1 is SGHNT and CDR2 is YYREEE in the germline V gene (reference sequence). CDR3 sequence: CATQDGTGQIDTQYF. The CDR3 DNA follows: TGTGCCACCCAGGACGGGACAGGGCAGATAGATACGCAGTATTTT.

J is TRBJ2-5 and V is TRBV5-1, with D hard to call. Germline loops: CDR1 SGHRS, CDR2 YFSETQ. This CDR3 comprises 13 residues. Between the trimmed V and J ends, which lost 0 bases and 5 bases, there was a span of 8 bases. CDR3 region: CASSLVGSETQYF. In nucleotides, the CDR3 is TGCGCCAGCAGCTTGGTCGGGTCGGAGACCCAGTACTTC.

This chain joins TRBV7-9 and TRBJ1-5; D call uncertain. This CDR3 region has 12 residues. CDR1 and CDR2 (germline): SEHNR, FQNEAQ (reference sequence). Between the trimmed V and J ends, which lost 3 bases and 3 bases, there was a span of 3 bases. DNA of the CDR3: TGTGCCAGCAGCTTGATCAATCAGCCCCAGCATTTT. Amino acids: CASSLINQPQHF.

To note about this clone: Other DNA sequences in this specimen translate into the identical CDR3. The CDR3 spells CASSKQGMNTEAFF. CDR3 bases: TGTGCCAGCTCGAAGCAGGGTATGAACACTGAAGCTTTCTTT. The V call is TRBV7-9, the J call TRBJ1-1; D may be TRBD1 (5 bases). The CDR3 is 14 residues long. CDR1 SEHNR and CDR2 FQNEAQ come from the germline V gene (reference sequence). Trimming pared 8 bases from V and 0 bases from J, leaving 13 bases between.

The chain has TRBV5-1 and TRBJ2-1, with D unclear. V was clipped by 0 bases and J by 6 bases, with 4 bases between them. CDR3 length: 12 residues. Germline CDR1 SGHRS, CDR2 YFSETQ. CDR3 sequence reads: CASSLVRNEQFF. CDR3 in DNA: TGCGCCAGCAGCTTGGTGCGCAATGAGCAGTTCTTC.

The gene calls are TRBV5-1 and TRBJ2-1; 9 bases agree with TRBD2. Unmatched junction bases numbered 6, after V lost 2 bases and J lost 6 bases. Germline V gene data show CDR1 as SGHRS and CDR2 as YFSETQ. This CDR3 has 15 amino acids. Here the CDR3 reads CASSLLAGEANEQFF. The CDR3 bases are TGCGCCAGCAGCTTATTAGCGGGAGAAGCCAATGAGCAGTTCTTC.

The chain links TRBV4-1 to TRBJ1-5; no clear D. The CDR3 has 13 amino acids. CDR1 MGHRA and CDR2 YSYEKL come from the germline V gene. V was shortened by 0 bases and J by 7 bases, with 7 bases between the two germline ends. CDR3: CASSQEEHQPQHF. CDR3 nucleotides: TGCGCCAGCAGCCAAGAAGAACACCAGCCCCAGCATTTT.

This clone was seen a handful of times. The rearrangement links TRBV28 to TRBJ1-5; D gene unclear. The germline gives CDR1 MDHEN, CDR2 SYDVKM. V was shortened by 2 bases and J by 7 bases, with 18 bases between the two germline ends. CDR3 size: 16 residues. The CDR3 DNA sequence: TGTGCCAGCAGTTTAGAAGTGGTCTCGCCATCCCAGCCCCAGCATTTT. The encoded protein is CASSLEVVSPSQPQHF.

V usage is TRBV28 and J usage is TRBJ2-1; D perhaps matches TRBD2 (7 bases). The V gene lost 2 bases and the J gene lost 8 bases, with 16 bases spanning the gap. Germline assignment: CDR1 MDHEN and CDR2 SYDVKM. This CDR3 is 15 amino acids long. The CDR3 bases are TGTGCCAGCAGTTTAGGGGGCCCTAGCGGCCATGAGCAGTTCTTC. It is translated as CASSLGGPSGHEQFF.

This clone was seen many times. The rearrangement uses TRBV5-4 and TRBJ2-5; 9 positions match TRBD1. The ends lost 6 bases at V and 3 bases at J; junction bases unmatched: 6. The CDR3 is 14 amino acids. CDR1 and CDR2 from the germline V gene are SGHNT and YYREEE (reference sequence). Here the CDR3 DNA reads TGTGCCAGCACTAAACAGGGGGCAGAAGAGACCCAGTACTTC. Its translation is CASTKQGAEETQYF.

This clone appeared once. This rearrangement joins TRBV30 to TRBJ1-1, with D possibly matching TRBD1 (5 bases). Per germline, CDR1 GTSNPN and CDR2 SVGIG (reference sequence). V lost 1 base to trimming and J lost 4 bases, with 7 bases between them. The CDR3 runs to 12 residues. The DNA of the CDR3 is TGTGCCTGGAGTGGACAGATCACTGAAGCTTTCTTT. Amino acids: CAWSGQITEAFF.

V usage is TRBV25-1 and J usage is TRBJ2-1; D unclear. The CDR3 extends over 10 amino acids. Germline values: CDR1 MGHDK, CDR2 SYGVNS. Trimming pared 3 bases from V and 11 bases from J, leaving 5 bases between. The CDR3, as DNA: TGTGCCAGCAGTGATGGAAAGCAGTTCTTC. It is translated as CASSDGKQFF.

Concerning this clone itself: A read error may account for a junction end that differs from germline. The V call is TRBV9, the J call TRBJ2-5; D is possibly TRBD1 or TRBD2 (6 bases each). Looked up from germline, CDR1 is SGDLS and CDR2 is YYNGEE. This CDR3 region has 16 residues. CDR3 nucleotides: TGTGCCAGCACCGTAAGAGGGGGGTGGGATGGAGAGACCCAGTACTTC. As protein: CASTVRGGWDGETQYF. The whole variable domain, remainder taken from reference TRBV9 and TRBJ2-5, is DSGVTQTPKHLITATGQRVTLRCSPRSGDLSVYWYQQSLDQGLQFLIQYYNGEERAKGNILERFSAQQFPDLHSELNLSSLELGDSALYFCASTVRGGWDGETQYFGPGTRLLVL.

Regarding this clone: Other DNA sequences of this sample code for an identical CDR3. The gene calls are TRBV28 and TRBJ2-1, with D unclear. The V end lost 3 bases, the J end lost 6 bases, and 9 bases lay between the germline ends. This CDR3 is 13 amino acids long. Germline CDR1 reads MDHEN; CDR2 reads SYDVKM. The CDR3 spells CASSLVVLNEQFF. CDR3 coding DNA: TGTGCCAGCAGTTTGGTCGTCCTCAATGAGCAGTTCTTC.

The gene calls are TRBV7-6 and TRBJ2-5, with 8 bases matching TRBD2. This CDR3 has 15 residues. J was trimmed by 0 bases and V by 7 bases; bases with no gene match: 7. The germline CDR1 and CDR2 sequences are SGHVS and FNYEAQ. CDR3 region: CASTNGLAYQETQYF. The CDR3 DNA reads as TGTGCCAGCACCAATGGACTAGCCTACCAAGAGACCCAGTACTTC.

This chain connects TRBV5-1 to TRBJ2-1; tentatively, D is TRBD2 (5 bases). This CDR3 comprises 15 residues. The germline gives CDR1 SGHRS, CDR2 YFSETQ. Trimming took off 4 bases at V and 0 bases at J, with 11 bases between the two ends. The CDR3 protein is CASSPGRSSYNEQFF. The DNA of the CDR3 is TGCGCCAGCAGCCCGGGGAGAAGCTCCTACAATGAGCAGTTCTTC.